The sequence of this TCR beta chain was determined in a study of blood T cell repertoires in COVID-19. Assay: immunoSEQ multiplex PCR; the TCRdb copy retains only in-frame clones and omits some. This table holds under 300,000 clones, over 70% found once. Germline V CDR1 and CDR2: MNHEY, SVGAGI. This CDR3 spans 14 amino acids. The V end lost 6 bases, the J end lost 1 base, and 13 bases lay between the germline ends. The rearrangement links TRBV6-5 to TRBJ2-7; tentative D call: TRBD1 (6 bases). The receptor was derived from a woman of 80 years or more with acute or convalescent COVID-19. Input material: peripheral blood. The CDR3 coding sequence is TGTGCCAGCAGGGACCTACAGGGATCCTACGAGCAGTACTTC. Translated: CASRDLQGSYEQYF.